This T cell receptor (beta chain) was sequenced in a study of human T cells and chemical hapten exposure (dated by TCRdb to 2020 to 2022). About the full investigation: For sensitization, 2% DPC in acetone was applied to an approximately 2 cm by approximately 2 cm area of upper inner arm skin. Blood samples were taken from patients before sensitization (week 0) and at 2, 6 and about 24 weeks after DPC sensitization. Patch tests used Finn chambers with 0.01% DPC on the upper back, scored after 6 days by International Contact Dermatitis Research Group standards. Throughout the study period of around 25 weeks, patients also received therapeutic DPC doses to the scalp every week. Most of the patients in the cohort were female, and the cohort covered alopecia areata with under or over 50% scalp involvement, alopecia totalis and alopecia universalis. The libraries were sequenced as a pool, and the TCR yield per sample differed mostly because of small variations in library volumes within the pool. The study tracked peripheral blood TCR repertoire changes in vivo during primary and secondary sensitization to the hapten diphenylcyclopropenone (DPC) in alopecia patients. For TCR sequencing, blood came from 25 to 30 alopecia patients at anywhere from one to four time points (pre-sensitization, 2, 6 and 24 weeks).

What the authors observed across the whole study: Patch test score correlated positively with the number of PT1 expanded TCRs, reaching significance at thresholds 8, 16 and 32 but not at 4. DPC sensitization did not change how many TCRs were above 1 in 1000 frequency, and no evidence was found of alterations in global repertoire structure. After repeated subsampling, the strength of the expansion versus patch-test correlation and the threshold at which it became significant changed. Alopecia, a presumed autoimmune disease, was present in all patients, so the immune response of the patients might differ from that of healthy individuals. Compared with pre-sensitization or healthy control sets, expanded TCRs formed significantly more large CDR3 similarity clusters, which is consistent with antigen-driven responses.

To prepare the library, RACE was applied. Data came from a NextSeq 500. Library preparation attached unique molecular identifiers to individual cDNA molecules for quantitative, reproducible TCR counting. For every blood RNA sample, sequencing covered both the TCR alpha and TCR beta chains. Regarding the original processing steps: Samples had a median of roughly 91,000 TCRs, with a range from roughly 23,224 to 700,000. V, J and CDR3 annotation of the TCR reads was carried out using the Decombinator software suite. For the PS versus PT1 abundance plots, all samples were subsampled to the same number of TCRs (28,000). TCRs were defined as expanded if absent before sensitization and observed at least eight times at the 2-week time point. The raw public reads went through TCRdb reprocessing: fastp at Q25, MiXCR clone calling, in-frame beta chains kept. Under each unique CDR3 protein, matching rows form one entry showing the most common genes and DNA. TCRdb, not the authors, supplied the V and J calls. The sample table records 65,000 to 90,000 distinct CDR3 sequences; 6.5% to 8.5% of these occur just once. Approximately 1.3% of the sample goes to the ten largest clones.

The time point label corresponds to: patch test 2, 6 weeks after DPC sensitization. The treatment or condition tag for this specimen amounts to: therapeutic diphenylcyclopropenone sensitization with weekly scalp DPC. Blood at each patch-test visit was drawn before the patch test was applied. Patients were considered eligible if aged 18 to 70, diagnosed with alopecia and deemed suitable for DPC therapy, and patients were excluded if pregnant. Total RNA was isolated from unfractionated whole blood collected in Tempus Blood RNA tubes. V trim: 4 bases; J trim: 3 bases; unmatched bases: 7. From its cysteine to its phenylalanine, the CDR3 spans 16 amino acids. Solely the CDR3 DNA is kept, with 48 bases framed from the first base. The germline V gene specifies LGHNA as CDR1 and YNFKEQ as CDR2. The sample holds a few counts of this clonotype. Its target antigen remains unknown. It has no much larger one-base neighbor in the sample; base qualities were not kept.

This clonotype originated in a woman aged 25 to 45 with alopecia areata. Some clones in this sample may be carry-over from other donors' samples. In this chain, TRBV4-2 is recombined with TRBJ1-5; a stretch of 9 junction bases matches TRBD1. This sample comprised whole blood, obtained in connection with sensitization to the hapten diphenylcyclopropenone (DPC). DNA sequence: TGTGCCAGCAGCCCATCCGGGACAGGGATCAATCAGCCCCAGCATTTT. Translated, it gives CASSPSGTGINQPQHF.